This T cell receptor beta chain was found in a study of blood T cells in healthy people across ages (dated by TCRdb to the mid-2010s). Describing the broader study: In model experiments, template switching captured about one uniquely barcoded TCR beta cDNA molecule for every two T cells. To track age-related changes in TCR beta repertoire diversity, the study relied on deep sequencing normalized with unique cDNA molecular identifiers. Four age groups were formed from the donors: young (average roughly 15 years), middle-aged (approximately 40), aged (under 70) and long-lived (around 82). For two donors (one aged 18 to 29 and one aged 80 or older), the study analyzed two additional independent replicas of 1 million unique cDNA reads from the same blood draw.

Study-wide findings and limitations: Since profiling was done on bulk unsorted PBMCs, naive and antigen-experienced compartments could not be conclusively compared. The long-lived group showed more naive CD4+ T cells, fewer expanded clones and increased TCR diversity than the aged group, suggesting age selection. The percentage of naive T cells measured by flow cytometry correlated strongly with observed TCR beta diversity. Donor CMV infection status was unknown, potentially confounding age-related changes in expanded clonotypes. Estimates of total diversity based on one million sequenced T cells were regarded as lower bounds and as underestimates. Observed TCR beta diversity per million T cells fell roughly linearly with age, and a significant reduction was already apparent by age approximately 41.

Donors were under 40 systemically healthy Caucasian individuals from Russia aged 6 to 90 years. Around 9.7 milliliters of peripheral blood were collected from each donor into EDTA-treated Vacutainer tubes. Ficoll-Paque density-gradient centrifugation was used to isolate PBMCs, with at least 6.5 million per sample. Total RNA, at least 6 micrograms per sample, was extracted from PBMCs with Trizol reagent. For every donor, flow cytometry on a PBMC aliquot measured the percentage of naive CD45RAhigh/CD27high T cells. Library construction relied on 5' RACE. TCRdb shows the sequencer as Illumina HiSeq 2500. A second PCR of about 7 to 12 cycles was run with a J-beta primer mix and a sample-barcoded 5' primer. A unique molecular identifier was introduced onto each TCR beta cDNA molecule by a template-switch 5' adaptor carrying 12 random nucleotides. At least 3 million CDR3-containing paired-end reads were obtained from each sample. The Mint cDNA synthesis kit, primed by a TRBC-specific oligonucleotide, was used to synthesize first-strand cDNA from all RNA. Following uracil-DNA glycosylase treatment, all cDNA underwent a first 18-cycle PCR with the universal primers M1SS and BC2_uni_R. As for how the authors treated the data: Each sample was normalized by randomly selecting 1 million high-quality reads, each carrying a distinct molecular identifier. Instead of being binned into consensus sequences, reads with shared molecular identifiers were discarded. MiTCR, set to a Q25 quality threshold and the strictest error-elimination algorithm, was used for CDR3 identification, clonotype clustering and error correction. Lower-bound total TCR beta diversity was estimated with a nonparametric unseen species model using Euler transformation. TCRdb trimmed the raw reads at Q25, called clones with MiXCR and kept productive beta chains. Rows are combined by CDR3 protein, so each entry shows the most common genes and DNA. None of the V and J calls come from the authors' own analysis; TCRdb made them. The sample includes 1 million or so distinct CDR3 sequences, with roughly a quarter observed a single time. Around 0.75% of the sample rests with the top ten.

The CDR3 starts with the cysteine, ends with the phenylalanine, and has 14 residues. Only the CDR3 portion is preserved as DNA: 42 bases, with reading frame beginning at the first base. Clipping removes 4 bases from V and 4 bases from J, with 2 as the unmatched junction base count. CDR1 and CDR2 are read off the germline V gene (reference sequence) as DFQATT and SNEGSKA. About this clonotype itself: The target of this receptor is not known. No much larger clone exists at a distance of one base, and base qualities are not known.

This same sample was also taken into another study, of T cells of mothers and their children. The other study reports the following: Nine systemically healthy Caucasian individuals, comprising three mothers and their six children, were included as donors. cDNA synthesis used all of the extracted RNA, with 1.5 ug of RNA in each 15 ul reaction. Sample barcodes and 2-4 random nucleotides were added via the M1S primer in the second PCR. Over 8 million TCR beta CDR3 reads were obtained for each mother, and 2.5 million to 3 million reads were obtained for each child. Thymic selection similarly shapes TCR recombination output in related and unrelated pairs, with minor effect from inherited differences. Normalized repertoire overlap in related mother-child pairs was always slightly higher than in unrelated mother-child pairs, but the difference was never significant. No persistent microchimeric T cell clones were found, with a detection sensitivity of approximately 110 clones per million clonotypes. The study used deep NGS to compare TCR beta repertoires of mothers and children, seeking features distinguishing related mother-child pairs from unrelated individuals. The mean age was 40 +/- 4 years for the mothers and approximately 11 +/- 4 years for the children. After adapter ligation with NEBNext reagents, the libraries were sequenced on Illumina HiSeq 2000 with 100+100 nt paired-end reads. To prevent cross-contamination, the mother and child libraries were prepared one month apart and sequenced in separate runs. Each donor had between roughly 450,000 and 2,100,000 distinct TCR beta clonotypes identified. Naive TCR beta clonotypes were estimated from low-frequency clonotypes matched to each donor's FACS-determined naive share, without sorting.

The sequence is built from TRBV20-1 and TRBJ2-1; TRBD2 matches 12 bases in the middle. The sample consisted of blood. This clonotype was sampled from a girl aged 2 to 10 in good health. Here is the DNA: TGCAGTGCTAAGGGACTAGCGGGTTACAATGAGCAGTTCTTC. It codes for CSAKGLAGYNEQFF.